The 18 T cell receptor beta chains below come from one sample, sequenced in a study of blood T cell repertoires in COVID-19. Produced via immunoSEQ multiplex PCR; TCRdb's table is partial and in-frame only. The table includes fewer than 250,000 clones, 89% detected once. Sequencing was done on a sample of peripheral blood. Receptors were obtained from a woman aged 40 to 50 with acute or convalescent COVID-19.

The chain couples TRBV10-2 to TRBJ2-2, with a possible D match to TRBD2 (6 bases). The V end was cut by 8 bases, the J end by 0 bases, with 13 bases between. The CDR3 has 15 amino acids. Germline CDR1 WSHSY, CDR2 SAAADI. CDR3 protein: CASGRGGANTGELFF. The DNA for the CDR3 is TGCGCCAGCGGGCGAGGCGGGGCGAACACCGGGGAGCTGTTTTTT.

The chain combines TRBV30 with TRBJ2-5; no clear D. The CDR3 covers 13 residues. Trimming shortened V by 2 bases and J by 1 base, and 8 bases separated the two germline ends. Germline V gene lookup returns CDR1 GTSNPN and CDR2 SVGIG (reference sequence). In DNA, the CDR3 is TGTGCCTGGAGTAAACCAGGCCAAGAGACCCAGTACTTC. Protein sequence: CAWSKPGQETQYF.

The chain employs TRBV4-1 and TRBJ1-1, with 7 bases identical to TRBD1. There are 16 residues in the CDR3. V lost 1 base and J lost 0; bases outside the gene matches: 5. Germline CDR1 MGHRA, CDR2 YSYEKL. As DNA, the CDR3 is TGCGCCAGCAGCCAAGGGGACAGCACCATGAACACTGAAGCTTTCTTT. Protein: CASSQGDSTMNTEAFF.

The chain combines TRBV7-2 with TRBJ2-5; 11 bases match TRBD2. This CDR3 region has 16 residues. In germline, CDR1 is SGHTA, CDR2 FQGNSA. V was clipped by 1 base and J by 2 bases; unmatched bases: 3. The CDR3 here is CASSLGLAGFQETQYF. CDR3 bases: TGTGCCAGCAGCTTAGGACTAGCGGGGTTTCAAGAGACCCAGTACTTC.

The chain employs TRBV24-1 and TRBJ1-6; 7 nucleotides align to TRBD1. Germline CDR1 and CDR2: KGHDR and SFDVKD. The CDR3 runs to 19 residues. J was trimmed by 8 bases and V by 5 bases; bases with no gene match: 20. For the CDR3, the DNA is TGTGCCACCAGTGGTCAGGAGAGGGGGCTAGGGGGTCGCGATTCACCCCTCCACTTT. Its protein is CATSGQERGLGGRDSPLHF.

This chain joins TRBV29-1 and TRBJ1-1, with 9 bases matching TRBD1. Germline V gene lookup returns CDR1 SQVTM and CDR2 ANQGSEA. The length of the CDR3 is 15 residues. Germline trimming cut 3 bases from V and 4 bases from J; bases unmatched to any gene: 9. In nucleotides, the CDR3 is TGCAGCGTTGAGGAACCACAGGGGGCTCGCACTGAAGCTTTCTTT. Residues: CSVEEPQGARTEAFF.

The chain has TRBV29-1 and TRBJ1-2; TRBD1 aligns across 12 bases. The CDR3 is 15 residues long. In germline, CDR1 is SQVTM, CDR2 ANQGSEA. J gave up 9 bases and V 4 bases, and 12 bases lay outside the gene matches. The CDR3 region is CSVVVAGQGAASYTF. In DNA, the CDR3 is TGCAGCGTTGTTGTTGCGGGACAGGGGGCGGCAAGCTACACCTTC.

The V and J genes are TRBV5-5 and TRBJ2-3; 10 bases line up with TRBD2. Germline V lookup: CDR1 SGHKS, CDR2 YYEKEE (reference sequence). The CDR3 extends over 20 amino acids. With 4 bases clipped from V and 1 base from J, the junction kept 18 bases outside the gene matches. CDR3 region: CASSPRPGSGGNEGTDTQYF. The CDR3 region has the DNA TGTGCCAGCAGCCCTCGCCCCGGTAGCGGGGGGAACGAGGGCACAGATACGCAGTATTTT. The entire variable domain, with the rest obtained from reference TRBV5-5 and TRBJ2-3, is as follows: DAGVTQSPTHLIKTRGQQVTLRCSPISGHKSVSWYQQVLGQGPQFIFQYYEKEERGRGNFPDRFSARQFPNYSSELNVNALLLGDSALYLCASSPRPGSGGNEGTDTQYFGPGTRLTVL.

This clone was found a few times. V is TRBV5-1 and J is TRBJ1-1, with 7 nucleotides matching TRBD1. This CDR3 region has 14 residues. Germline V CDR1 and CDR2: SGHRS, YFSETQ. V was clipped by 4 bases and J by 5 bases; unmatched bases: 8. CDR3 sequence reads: CASSRPDRRTEAFF. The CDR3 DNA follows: TGCGCCAGCAGCAGACCGGACAGGCGGACTGAAGCTTTCTTT.

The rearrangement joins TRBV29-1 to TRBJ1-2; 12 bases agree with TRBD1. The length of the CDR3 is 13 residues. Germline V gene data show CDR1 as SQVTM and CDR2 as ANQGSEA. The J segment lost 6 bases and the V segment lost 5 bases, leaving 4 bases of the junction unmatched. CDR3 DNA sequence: TGCAGCGTTAAGGGACAGGGGGCGCATGGCTACACCTTC. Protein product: CSVKGQGAHGYTF.

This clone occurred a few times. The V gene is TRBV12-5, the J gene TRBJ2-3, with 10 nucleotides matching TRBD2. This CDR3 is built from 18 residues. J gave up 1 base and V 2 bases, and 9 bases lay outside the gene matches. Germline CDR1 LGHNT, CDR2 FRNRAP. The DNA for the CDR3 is TGTGCTAGTGGTTTGAGCGGGGGGGCCTCGGAACGCACAGATACGCAGTATTTT. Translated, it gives CASGLSGGASERTDTQYF.

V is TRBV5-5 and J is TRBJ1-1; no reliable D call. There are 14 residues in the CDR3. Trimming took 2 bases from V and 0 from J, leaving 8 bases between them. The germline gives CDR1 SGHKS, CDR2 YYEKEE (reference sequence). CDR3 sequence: CASSFPGMNTEAFF. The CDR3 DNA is TGTGCCAGCAGCTTCCCGGGGATGAACACTGAAGCTTTCTTT.

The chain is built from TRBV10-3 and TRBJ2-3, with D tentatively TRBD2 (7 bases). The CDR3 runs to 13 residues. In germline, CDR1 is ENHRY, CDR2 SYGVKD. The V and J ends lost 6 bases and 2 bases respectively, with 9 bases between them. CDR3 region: CAIRGGVTDTQYF. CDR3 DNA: TGTGCCATCAGAGGGGGGGTCACAGATACGCAGTATTTT.

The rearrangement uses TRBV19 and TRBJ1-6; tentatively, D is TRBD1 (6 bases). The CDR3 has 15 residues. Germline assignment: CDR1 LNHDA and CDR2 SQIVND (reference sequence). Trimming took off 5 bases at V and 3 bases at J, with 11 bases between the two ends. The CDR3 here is CASSVGRGYNSPLHF. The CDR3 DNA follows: TGTGCCAGTAGTGTTGGCAGGGGCTATAATTCACCCCTCCACTTT.

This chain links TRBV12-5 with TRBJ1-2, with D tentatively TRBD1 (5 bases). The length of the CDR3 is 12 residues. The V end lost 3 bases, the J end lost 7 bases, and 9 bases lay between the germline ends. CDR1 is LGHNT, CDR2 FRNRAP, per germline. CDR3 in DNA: TGTGCTAGTGGTTTCTGGACAAGTGGCTACACCTTC. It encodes CASGFWTSGYTF.

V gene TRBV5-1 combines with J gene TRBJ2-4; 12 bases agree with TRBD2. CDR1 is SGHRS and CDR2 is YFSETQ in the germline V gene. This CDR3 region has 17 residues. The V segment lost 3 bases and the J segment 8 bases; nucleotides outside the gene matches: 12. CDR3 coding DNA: TGCGCCAGCAGCTCGACTGGACTAGCGGGGACACCGGACATTCAGTACTTC. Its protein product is CASSSTGLAGTPDIQYF. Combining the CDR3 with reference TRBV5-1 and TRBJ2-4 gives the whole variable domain KAGVTQTPRYLIKTRGQQVTLSCSPISGHRSVSWYQQTPGQGLQFLFEYFSETQRNKGNFPGRFSGRQFSNSRSEMNVSTLELGDSALYLCASSSTGLAGTPDIQYFGAGTRLSVL.

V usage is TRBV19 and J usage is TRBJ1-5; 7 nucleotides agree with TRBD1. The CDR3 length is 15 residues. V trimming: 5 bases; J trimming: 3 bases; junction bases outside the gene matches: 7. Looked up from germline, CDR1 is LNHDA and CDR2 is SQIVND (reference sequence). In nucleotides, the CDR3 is TGTGCCAGTAGTTCCAGGGGGATGACCAATCAGCCCCAGCATTTT. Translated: CASSSRGMTNQPQHF.

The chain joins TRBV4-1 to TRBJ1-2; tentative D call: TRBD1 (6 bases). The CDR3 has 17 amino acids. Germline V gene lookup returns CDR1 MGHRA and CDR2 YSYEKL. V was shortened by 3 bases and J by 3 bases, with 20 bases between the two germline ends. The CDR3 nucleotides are TGCGCCAGCAGCCAGGAGTGGGCGGGGGCGCTTTACTATGGCTACACCTTC. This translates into CASSQEWAGALYYGYTF.